A single sample gave rise to the 13 T cell receptor beta chains below, sequenced in a study of blood T cell repertoires in COVID-19. Assay: immunoSEQ multiplex PCR; the TCRdb copy retains only in-frame clones and omits some. The profile covers approximately 240,000 clones, with roughly 80% appearing a single time and 3% to 4% taken by the ten largest. Sequencing was carried out using peripheral blood. All receptors come from a woman aged 40 to 50 with active or convalescent COVID-19.

The chain joins TRBV19 to TRBJ1-3; D may be TRBD1 (5 bases). Germline values: CDR1 LNHDA, CDR2 SQIVND (reference sequence). V was clipped by 2 bases and J by 3 bases, with 14 bases between them. The CDR3 is made up of 16 amino acids. CDR3 amino acids: CASSILQLGLGNTIYF. CDR3 bases: TGTGCCAGTAGTATACTCCAGTTGGGGCTTGGAAACACCATATATTTT.

This clone was detected many times. This chain links TRBV6-5 with TRBJ1-1; D is unclear. The germline V gene encodes CDR1 MNHEY and CDR2 SVGAGI. There are 15 residues in the CDR3. The V end was cut by 8 bases, the J end by 0 bases, with 16 bases between. CDR3 sequence (DNA): TGTGCCAGCCGTCTCTCGCTGGCAGTGAACACTGAAGCTTTCTTT. Translation gives CASRLSLAVNTEAFF.

This chain joins TRBV6-1 and TRBJ1-3; a weak D match, TRBD1 (5 bases). Germline loops: CDR1 MNHNS, CDR2 SASEGT. The CDR3 length is 13 residues. V dropped 2 bases and J dropped 3 bases, with 5 bases sitting between them. CDR3 protein: CASSERGGNTIYF. The CDR3 DNA follows: TGTGCCAGCAGTGAAAGGGGTGGAAACACCATATATTTT.

The CDR3 DNA follows: TGTGCCAGCAGCTTAGCGCTTATGGGGCGAGGCTATGGCTACACCTTC. Its translation: CASSLALMGRGYGYTF. This chain links TRBV7-9 with TRBJ1-2; D is perhaps TRBD1 (5 bases). CDR3 length: 16 residues. Trimming stripped 0 bases from V and 4 bases from J, with 15 bases between. CDR1 is SEHNR and CDR2 is FQNEAQ in the germline V gene (reference sequence).

This rearrangement joins TRBV28 to TRBJ1-2; 9 nucleotides line up with TRBD1. Germline CDR1 and CDR2: MDHEN and SYDVKM. The CDR3 covers 14 residues. V lost 7 bases, J lost 4 bases, and 7 bases stayed unmatched. The CDR3 reads CASIQTGGSYGYTF. The DNA for the CDR3 is TGTGCCAGCATCCAGACAGGGGGTAGCTATGGCTACACCTTC.

The rearrangement uses TRBV2 and TRBJ2-3; TRBD1 agrees at 10 bases. The V segment lost 5 bases and the J segment 5 bases; nucleotides outside the gene matches: 10. Germline V gives CDR1 SNHLY, CDR2 FYNNEI. The CDR3 totals 16 residues. The CDR3 nucleotides are TGTGCCAGCAGTCAGGGCAGACAGGGGGCTAGAGATACGCAGTATTTT. It codes for CASSQGRQGARDTQYF.

Here the CDR3 DNA reads TGTGCCATCACCGAGGGAGGAAACTATGGCTACACCTTC. Its protein product is CAITEGGNYGYTF. This rearrangement joins TRBV10-3 to TRBJ1-2; no definite D call. V was clipped by 7 bases and J by 2 bases, with 11 bases between them. This CDR3 contains 13 residues. Germline CDR1 and CDR2: ENHRY and SYGVKD.

The CDR3 nucleotides read TGTGCCAGCAGCCAAGATGTCGGACAGGGGGCTGAAGCTTTCTTT. Protein: CASSQDVGQGAEAFF. The rearrangement uses TRBV3-1 (or the pseudogene TRBV3-2) and TRBJ1-1; 10 bases are shared with TRBD1. The length of the CDR3 is 15 residues. From germline, CDR1 is LGHDT and CDR2 YNNKEL (reference sequence). The J segment lost 6 bases and the V segment lost 0 bases, leaving 4 bases of the junction unmatched.

This clone has just a few counts. The chain couples TRBV3-1 (or the pseudogene TRBV3-2) to TRBJ1-6; D may be TRBD1 (6 bases). Per the germline V gene, CDR1 is LGHDT and CDR2 is YNNKEL (reference sequence). V was trimmed by 4 bases and J by 9 bases, leaving 13 bases between them. The CDR3 is 14 residues long. CDR3 sequence: CASSPIDRTSPLHF. CDR3 nucleotide sequence: TGTGCCAGCAGCCCTATTGACAGGACTTCACCCCTCCACTTT.

V and J are TRBV30 and TRBJ2-1; D perhaps matches TRBD2 (5 bases). This CDR3 has 12 residues. Germline V CDR1 and CDR2: GTSNPN, SVGIG (reference sequence). The V and J ends lost 2 bases and 9 bases respectively, with 11 bases between them. The CDR3 region is CAWSTGKAEQFF. CDR3 DNA sequence: TGTGCCTGGAGTACGGGGAAGGCTGAGCAGTTCTTC.

The chain recombines TRBV5-1 with TRBJ1-2, with 11 positions matching TRBD1. V gave up 5 bases and J gave up 10 bases; unmatched junction bases: 22. The germline gives CDR1 SGHRS, CDR2 YFSETQ. CDR3 length: 18 residues. CDR3 region: CASRAGQGGDLNYGDYTF. DNA for the CDR3: TGCGCCAGCAGAGCGGGACAGGGGGGCGACTTAAACTATGGTGACTACACCTTC.

The chain has TRBV3-1 (or the pseudogene TRBV3-2) and TRBJ2-5, with D perhaps matching TRBD2 (6 bases). The CDR3 is 16 amino acids. Germline V lookup: CDR1 LGHDT, CDR2 YNNKEL (reference sequence). The V gene lost 1 base and the J gene lost 0 bases, with 12 bases spanning the gap. The CDR3 coding sequence is TGTGCCAGCAGCCAAGGGGGGACTGTGTACCAAGAGACCCAGTACTTC. Its translation: CASSQGGTVYQETQYF.

This sequence joins TRBV3-1 (or the pseudogene TRBV3-2) and TRBJ2-3; the D is unclear. V was trimmed by 0 bases and J by 4 bases, leaving 11 bases between them. Germline V gene sequence: CDR1 LGHDT, CDR2 YNNKEL (reference sequence). The CDR3 covers 15 residues. This CDR3 is CASSQDPTRADTQYF. Here the CDR3 DNA reads TGTGCCAGCAGCCAAGATCCCACTCGGGCAGATACGCAGTATTTT.